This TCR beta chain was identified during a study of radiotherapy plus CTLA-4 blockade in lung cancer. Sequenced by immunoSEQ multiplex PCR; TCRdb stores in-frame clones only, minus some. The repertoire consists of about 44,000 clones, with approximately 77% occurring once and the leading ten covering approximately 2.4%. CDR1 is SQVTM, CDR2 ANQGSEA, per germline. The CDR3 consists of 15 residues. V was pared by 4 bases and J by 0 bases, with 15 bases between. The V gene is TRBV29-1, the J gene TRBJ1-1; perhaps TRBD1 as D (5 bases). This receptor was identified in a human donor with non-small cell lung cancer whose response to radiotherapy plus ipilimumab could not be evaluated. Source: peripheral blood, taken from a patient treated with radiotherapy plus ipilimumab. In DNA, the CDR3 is TGCAGCGTTGCCTCAGAGGGACTCATGAACACTGAAGCTTTCTTT. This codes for CSVASEGLMNTEAFF.